The sequence of this TCR beta chain was determined in a study of cytotoxic CD8 clonotypes in ibrutinib-treated CLL. In the study overall: In all, 10 to 11 patients were relapsed/refractory, approximately 16 were treatment-naive and roughly 18 were IGHV unmutated. On average, each sample had a few hundred thousand productive templates and more than 75,000 productive rearrangements. Study results and limitations: Clonality rose at ibrutinib response, held steady in sustained remission, and fell toward baseline at progression. Sampling time points were not equivalent between sustained-remission and progressing patients.

Sequencing was performed with immunoSEQ multiplex PCR; in TCRdb, only in-frame clones are kept and a portion is missing. The sample records fewer than 35,000 clones, about 70% being singletons. With respect to this clone: What it recognizes is unknown.

The receptor's source is a human donor with chronic lymphocytic leukemia. The sample was PBMCs, taken before ibrutinib treatment.

The CDR3 DNA reads TGTGCCAGCTCACCACCGAATATGAACACTGAAGCTTTCTTT. As protein: CASSPPNMNTEAFF. This sequence joins TRBV18 and TRBJ1-1; no clear D. Germline CDR1 and CDR2: KGHSH and LQKENI. The CDR3 sequence is 14 residues long. The V and J ends lost 0 bases and 0 bases respectively, with 5 bases between them. Full variable domain (remainder filled in from reference TRBV18 and TRBJ1-1): NAGVMQNPRHLVRRRGQEARLRCSPMKGHSHVYWYRQLPEEGLKFMVYLQKENIIDESGMPKERFSAEFPKEGPSILRIQQVVRGDSAAYFCASSPPNMNTEAFFGQGTRLTVV.